The clone carrying this T cell receptor beta chain was seen repeatedly, ten times or more. The antigen is unknown. No patient received treatment before thyroid surgery. In the original analysis: The study built a papillary thyroid cancer distant-metastasis classifier from CDR3 differences across clinicopathological groups. TCRdb reprocessed the PCR reads via MiXCR. These V and J calls originate from TCRdb's pipeline instead of the authors' own analysis. This table has 37,000 or so clones, 17% appearing once. This sample was included in a study of metastatic and nonmetastatic thyroid tumors. Study as a whole: Across peripheral blood and tumor or nodule tissue samples taken from malignant and benign thyroid patients, the repertoires were compared with one another.

With V trimmed by 0 bases and J by 3 bases, 8 bases remained unmatched. Germline V gene sequence: CDR1 DFQATT, CDR2 SNEGSKA (reference sequence). The CDR3 is 15 amino acids. Study-wide findings and caveats: Relative to benign nodules, malignant thyroid tumors were reportedly characterized by significantly elevated TCR beta diversity in blood and tumor.

The specimen sequenced was blood. The chain has TRBV20-1 and TRBJ2-7; 7 bases are a match to TRBD1. This clonotype was sampled from a male donor with papillary thyroid cancer or a benign thyroid nodule (not recorded which). Some clones in this sample may be carry-over from other donors' samples. Written as DNA, the CDR3 is TGCAGTGCTAGAGATCTTGAGGGACAGATCTACGAGCAGTACTTC. Amino acid sequence: CSARDLEGQIYEQYF.